Reported below is one T cell receptor beta chain. Generated by immunoSEQ multiplex PCR, the TCRdb table keeps only in-frame clones and is missing some. The sample has hundreds of thousands of clones, over 90% seen once. This sample stems from a study of shared clonotypes between healthy human individuals. CD45RO-negative CD8 cells positively selected for CCR7 made up the naive population, which excluded terminally differentiated effector memory CD45RA+ cells. This CDR3 contains 14 residues. From germline, CDR1 is SGHRS and CDR2 YFSETQ. Trimming cost V 0 bases and J 8 bases, with 14 bases left between them.

Material for sequencing was naive CD8+ T cells sorted from blood. The TCR originated in a man in his thirties or forties in good health. This chain uses TRBV5-1 with TRBJ1-2, with D possibly matching TRBD1 (5 bases). The DNA of the CDR3 is TGCGCCAGCAGCTTGGATCTGGGACTTGGAGGCTACACCTTC. Its protein is CASSLDLGLGGYTF.